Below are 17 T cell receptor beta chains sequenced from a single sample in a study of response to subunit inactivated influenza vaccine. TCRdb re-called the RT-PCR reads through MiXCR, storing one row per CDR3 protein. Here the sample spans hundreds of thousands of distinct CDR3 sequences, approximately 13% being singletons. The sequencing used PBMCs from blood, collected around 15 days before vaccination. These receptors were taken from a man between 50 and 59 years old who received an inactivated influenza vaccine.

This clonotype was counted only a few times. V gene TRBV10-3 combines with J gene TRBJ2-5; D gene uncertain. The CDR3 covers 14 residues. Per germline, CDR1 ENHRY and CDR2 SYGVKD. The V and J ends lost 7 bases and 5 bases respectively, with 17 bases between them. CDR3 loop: CAITDLWGSETQYF. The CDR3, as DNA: TGTGCCATCACCGATCTGTGGGGTTCCGAGACCCAGTACTTC.

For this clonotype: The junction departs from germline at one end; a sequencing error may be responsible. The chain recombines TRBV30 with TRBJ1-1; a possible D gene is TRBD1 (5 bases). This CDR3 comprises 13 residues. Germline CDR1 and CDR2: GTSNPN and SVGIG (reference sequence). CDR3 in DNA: TGTGCCTGGATAACAGGATGGAACGCTGAAGCTTTCTTT. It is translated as CAWITGWNAEAFF.

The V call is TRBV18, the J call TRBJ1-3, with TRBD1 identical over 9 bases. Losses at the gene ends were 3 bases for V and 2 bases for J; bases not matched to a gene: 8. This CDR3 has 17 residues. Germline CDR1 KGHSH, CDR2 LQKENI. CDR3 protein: CASSPKPGDRAGNTIYF. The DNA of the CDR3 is TGTGCCAGCTCACCCAAGCCCGGGGACAGGGCTGGAAACACCATATATTTT.

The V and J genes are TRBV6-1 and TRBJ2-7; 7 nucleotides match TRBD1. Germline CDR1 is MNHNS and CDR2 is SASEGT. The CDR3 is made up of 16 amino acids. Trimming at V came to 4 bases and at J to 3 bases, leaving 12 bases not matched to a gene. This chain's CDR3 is CASSGGPGQRNYEQYF. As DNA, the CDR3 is TGTGCCAGCAGTGGCGGCCCGGGACAGAGAAACTACGAGCAGTACTTC.

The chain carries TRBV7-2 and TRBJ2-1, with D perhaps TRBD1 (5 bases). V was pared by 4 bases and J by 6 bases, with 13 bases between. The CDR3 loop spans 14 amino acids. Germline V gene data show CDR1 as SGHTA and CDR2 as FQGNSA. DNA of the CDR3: TGTGCCAGCAGCTCCGCTAAGGGGTTCAATGAGCAGTTCTTC. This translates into CASSSAKGFNEQFF.

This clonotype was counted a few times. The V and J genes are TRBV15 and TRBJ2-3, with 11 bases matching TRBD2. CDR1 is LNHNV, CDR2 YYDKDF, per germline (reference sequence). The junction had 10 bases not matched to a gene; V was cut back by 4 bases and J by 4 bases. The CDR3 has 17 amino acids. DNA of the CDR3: TGTGCCACCAGCAAGGCTAGCGGGGGGAAAGCTTCAGATACGCAGTATTTT. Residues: CATSKASGGKASDTQYF.

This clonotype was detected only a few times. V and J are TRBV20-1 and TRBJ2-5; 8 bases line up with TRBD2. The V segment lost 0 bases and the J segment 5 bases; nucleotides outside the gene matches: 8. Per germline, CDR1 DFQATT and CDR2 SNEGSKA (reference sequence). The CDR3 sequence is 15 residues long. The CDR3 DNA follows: TGCAGTGCTAGAGAGGGACTAGGCCTTCGGGAGACCCAGTACTTC. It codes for CSAREGLGLRETQYF.

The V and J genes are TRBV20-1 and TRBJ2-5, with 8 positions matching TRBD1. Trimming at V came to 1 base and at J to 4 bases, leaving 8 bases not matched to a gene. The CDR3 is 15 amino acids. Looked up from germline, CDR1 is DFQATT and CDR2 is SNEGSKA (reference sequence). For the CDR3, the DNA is TGCAGTGCTAGAGGGACAGGGCGGGTAGGAGAGACCCAGTACTTC. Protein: CSARGTGRVGETQYF.

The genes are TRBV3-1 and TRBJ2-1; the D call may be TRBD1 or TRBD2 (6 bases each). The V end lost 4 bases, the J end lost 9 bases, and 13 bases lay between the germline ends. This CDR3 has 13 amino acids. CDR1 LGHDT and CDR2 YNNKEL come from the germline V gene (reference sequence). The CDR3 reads CASSLLRDTEQFF. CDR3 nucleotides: TGTGCCAGCAGCCTCCTGCGGGACACTGAGCAGTTCTTC.

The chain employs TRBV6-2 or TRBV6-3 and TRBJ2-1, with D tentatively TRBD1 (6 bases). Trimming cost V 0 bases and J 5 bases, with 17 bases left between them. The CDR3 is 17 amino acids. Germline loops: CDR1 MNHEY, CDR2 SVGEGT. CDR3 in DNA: TGTGCCAGCAGTTACTCGTTCAGGGGTCGGTTGAACAATGAGCAGTTCTTC. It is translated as CASSYSFRGRLNNEQFF.

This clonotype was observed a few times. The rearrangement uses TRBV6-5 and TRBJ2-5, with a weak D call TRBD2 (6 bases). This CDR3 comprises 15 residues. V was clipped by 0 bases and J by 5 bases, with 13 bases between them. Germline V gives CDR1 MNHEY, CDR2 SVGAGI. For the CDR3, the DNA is TGTGCCAGCAGTTACTCGAGGCCGGCGGGGGAGACCCAGTACTTC. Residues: CASSYSRPAGETQYF.

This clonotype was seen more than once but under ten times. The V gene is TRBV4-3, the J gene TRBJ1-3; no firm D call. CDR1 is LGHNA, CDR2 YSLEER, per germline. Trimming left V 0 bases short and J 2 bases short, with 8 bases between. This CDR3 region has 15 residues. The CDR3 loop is CASSQDFAAGNTIYF. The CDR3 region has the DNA TGCGCCAGCAGCCAAGACTTTGCGGCTGGAAACACCATATATTTT.

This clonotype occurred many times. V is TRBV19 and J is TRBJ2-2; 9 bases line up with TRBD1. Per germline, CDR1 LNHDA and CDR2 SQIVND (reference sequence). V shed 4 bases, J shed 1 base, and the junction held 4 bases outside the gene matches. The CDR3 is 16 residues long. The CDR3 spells CASSKGQGLNTGELFF. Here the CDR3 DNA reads TGTGCCAGTAGTAAGGGACAGGGTCTGAACACCGGGGAGCTGTTTTTT.

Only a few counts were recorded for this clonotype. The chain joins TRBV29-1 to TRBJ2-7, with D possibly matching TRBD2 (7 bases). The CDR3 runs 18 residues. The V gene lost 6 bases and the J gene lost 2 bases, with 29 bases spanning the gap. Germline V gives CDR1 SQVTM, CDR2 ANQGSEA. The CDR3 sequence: CSVVLGGAWGPVTYEQYF. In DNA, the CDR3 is TGCAGCGTGGTCTTGGGGGGGGCTTGGGGCCCGGTAACCTACGAGCAGTACTTC.

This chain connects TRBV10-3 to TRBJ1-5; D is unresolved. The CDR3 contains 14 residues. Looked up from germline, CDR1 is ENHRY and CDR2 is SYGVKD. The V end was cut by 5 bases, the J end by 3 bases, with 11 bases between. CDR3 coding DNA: TGTGCCATCAGTCGGGAGGTGGACAATCAGCCCCAGCATTTT. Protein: CAISREVDNQPQHF.

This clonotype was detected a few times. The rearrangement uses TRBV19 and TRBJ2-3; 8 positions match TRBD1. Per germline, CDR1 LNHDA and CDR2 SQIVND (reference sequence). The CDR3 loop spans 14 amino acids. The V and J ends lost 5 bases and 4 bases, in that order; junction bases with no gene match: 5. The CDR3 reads CASSDGQGADTQYF. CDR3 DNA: TGTGCCAGTAGTGACGGACAGGGTGCAGATACGCAGTATTTT.

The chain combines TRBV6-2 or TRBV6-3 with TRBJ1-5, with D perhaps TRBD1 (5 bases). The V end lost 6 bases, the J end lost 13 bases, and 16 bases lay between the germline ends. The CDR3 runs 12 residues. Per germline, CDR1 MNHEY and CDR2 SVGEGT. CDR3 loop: CASSLGSQGQHF. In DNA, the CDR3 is TGTGCCAGCAGCCTTGGTAGTCAGGGACAGCATTTT.